The 14 T cell receptor beta chains given below trace back to one sample, sequenced in a study of blood T cells in healthy people across ages. Using a J-beta primer mix together with a sample-barcoded 5' primer, a second PCR was run for roughly 7 to 11 cycles. From the 5' RACE reads, TCRdb called clonotypes with MiXCR, one entry per CDR3 protein. The table shows roughly 830,000 distinct CDR3 sequences, with around 68% occurring only once. The sample was blood. The receptor set was obtained from a man younger than 40 in good health.

The chain's CDR3 is CAISDPPPGYGYTF. CDR3 bases: TGTGCCATCAGTGATCCCCCCCCCGGATATGGCTACACCTTC. The gene calls are TRBV10-3 and TRBJ1-2; D is undetermined. CDR3 size: 14 residues. V was cut by 3 bases and J by 5 bases, with 13 bases left in between. Germline V gene sequence: CDR1 ENHRY, CDR2 SYGVKD.

A word on this clonotype: A much larger clone sits a single nucleotide away, making a read error possible. The chain is built from TRBV4-2 and TRBJ2-1; no definite D call. The CDR3 has 16 amino acids. V was trimmed by 0 bases and J by 8 bases, leaving 17 bases between them. CDR1 and CDR2 from the germline V gene are LGHNA and YNFKEQ. CDR3 in DNA: TGTGCCAGCAGCCAAGAGCCTGCGAGTGTATACGATGAGCAGTTCTTC. It is translated as CASSQEPASVYDEQFF.

This clonotype has just a few counts. Here the CDR3 DNA reads TGTGCCAGCAGTTCCGCAGGGTCGGAACAGCCCCAGCATTTT. It codes for CASSSAGSEQPQHF. The chain links TRBV12-3 or TRBV12-4 to TRBJ1-5, with D possibly being TRBD1 (5 bases). The CDR3 has 14 residues. The V end lost 4 bases, the J end lost 7 bases, and 14 bases lay between the germline ends.

This chain joins TRBV24-1 and TRBJ2-5; TRBD1 matches 9 bases. The J call may be incorrect, as the DNA end agrees better with TRBJ2-7. This CDR3 spans 17 amino acids. Germline V gene lookup returns CDR1 KGHDR and CDR2 SFDVKD. Here the CDR3 DNA reads TGTGCCACCAGTGACCATACCGGGACAGGGTTTTTTGGCGAGCAGTACTTC. Its translation is CATSDHTGTGFFGEQYF.

The chain joins TRBV25-1 to TRBJ2-7, with D maybe TRBD1 (7 bases). The V and J ends lost 0 bases and 5 bases respectively, with 11 bases between them. The CDR3 extends over 14 amino acids. CDR1 MGHDK and CDR2 SYGVNS come from the germline V gene. For the CDR3, the DNA is TGTGCCAGCAGTGAATATGCCAGGGGGGACGAGCAGTACTTC. Protein: CASSEYARGDEQYF.

This clonotype was picked up a small number of times. The chain carries TRBV28 and TRBJ2-4; 7 positions match TRBD1. V trimming: 5 bases; J trimming: 0 bases; junction bases outside the gene matches: 10. The CDR3 extends over 17 amino acids. Germline-derived CDR1 and CDR2 are MDHEN and SYDVKM. CDR3 DNA sequence: TGTGCCAGCAGTCCGTGGACAGGAGCCAAAGCCAAAAACATTCAGTACTTC. This translates into CASSPWTGAKAKNIQYF.

The J gene is TRBJ2-1, the V gene TRBV24-1, with TRBD2 identical over 8 bases. The V and J ends lost 9 bases and 7 bases, in that order; junction bases with no gene match: 10. This CDR3 is built from 14 residues. Germline loops: CDR1 KGHDR, CDR2 SFDVKD. CDR3 sequence: CATCRDSGTNEQFF. The CDR3 DNA is TGTGCCACCTGTCGGGATAGCGGGACGAATGAGCAGTTCTTC.

This clonotype has only a few counts. The V and J genes are TRBV28 and TRBJ2-7, with a weak D call TRBD2 (6 bases). The germline V and J ends were trimmed by 10 bases and 4 bases, with 11 bases remaining between them. Looked up from germline, CDR1 is MDHEN and CDR2 is SYDVKM. This CDR3 spans 11 amino acids. The CDR3 reads CAISRGYEQYF. In nucleotides, the CDR3 is TGTGCCATTTCCCGGGGGTACGAGCAGTACTTC. Together with reference TRBV28 and TRBJ2-7, the CDR3 gives the full variable domain: DVKVTQSSRYLVKRTGEKVFLECVQDMDHENMFWYRQDPGLGLRLIYFSYDVKMKEKGDIPEGYSVSREKKERFSLILESASTNQTSMYLCAISRGYEQYFGPGTRLTVT.

The genes are TRBV20-1 and TRBJ2-2; 8 nucleotides match TRBD1. V was pared by 3 bases and J by 0 bases, with 0 bases of the junction left unmatched. Germline V CDR1 and CDR2: DFQATT, SNEGSKA (reference sequence). The CDR3 consists of 14 residues. For the CDR3, the DNA is TGCAGTGCTAGGACAGGGGCGAACACCGGGGAGCTGTTTTTT. Translated: CSARTGANTGELFF.

The chain uses TRBV29-1 and TRBJ1-4; D remains ambiguous. This CDR3 has 15 amino acids. The V end lost 0 bases, the J end lost 2 bases, and 10 bases lay between the germline ends. The germline V gene encodes CDR1 SQVTM and CDR2 ANQGSEA. CDR3 nucleotide sequence: TGCAGCGTTGAAGACTCCCGGTCTACTAATGAAAAACTGTTTTTT. This encodes CSVEDSRSTNEKLFF. The full variable domain, in which reference TRBV29-1 and TRBJ1-4 provide the parts outside the CDR3, is SAVISQKPSRDICQRGTSLTIQCQVDSQVTMMFWYRQQPGQSLTLIATANQGSEATYESGFVIDKFPISRPNLTFSTLTVSNMSPEDSSIYLCSVEDSRSTNEKLFFGSGTQLSVL.

CDR3 in DNA: TGCGCCAGCAGCTTGGAGGTTACAGCAGATACGCAGTATTTT. It is translated as CASSLEVTADTQYF. The V gene is TRBV5-1, the J gene TRBJ2-3; D is undetermined. This CDR3 has 14 amino acids. V lost 0 bases to trimming and J lost 4 bases, with 9 bases between them. The germline V gene has CDR1 SGHRS and CDR2 YFSETQ.

On this clonotype: Germline and junction disagree at one end, which may indicate a read error. V usage is TRBV6-2 or TRBV6-3 and J usage is TRBJ2-3, with 10 bases that match TRBD1. The germline V gene has CDR1 MNHEY and CDR2 SVGEGT. There are 18 residues in the CDR3. CDR3 nucleotides: TGTGCTAGCAGCTATAGCTCCCGGGACAGGGGAGTTGCAGATACGCAGTATTTT. Its protein is CASSYSSRDRGVADTQYF.

The V gene is TRBV5-6, the J gene TRBJ1-1; TRBD1 matches 8 bases. This CDR3 has 16 residues. The V gene's germline CDR1 is SGHDT and CDR2 YYEEEE. The ends lost 4 bases at V and 5 bases at J; junction bases unmatched: 13. The DNA for the CDR3 is TGTGCCAGCAGCCCTCCCGGGTGGACAGGGAGGACTGAAGCTTTCTTT. This gives the protein CASSPPGWTGRTEAFF.

This clonotype was seen only a few times. V usage is TRBV4-2 and J usage is TRBJ2-7, with 8 bases matching TRBD1. Unmatched junction bases numbered 4, after V lost 6 bases and J lost 3 bases. The CDR3 is made up of 13 amino acids. Germline-derived CDR1 and CDR2 are LGHNA and YNFKEQ. Here the CDR3 DNA reads TGTGCCAGCAGGGGACAGGCTAGCTACGAGCAGTACTTC. It yields the protein CASRGQASYEQYF.